This passage covers 3 T cell receptor beta chains from one sample sequenced in a study of cytomegalovirus exposure and HLA in healthy donors. Generated by immunoSEQ multiplex PCR, the TCRdb table keeps only in-frame clones and is missing some. This repertoire shows 180,000 or so clones, roughly 84% found once; its top ten account for under 15%. Material: PBMCs. Every receptor here comes from a woman aged 25 to 39 in good health and CMV-seropositive.

V gene TRBV27 combines with J gene TRBJ2-7, with a weak D call TRBD2 (6 bases). The CDR3 runs 14 residues. Trimming stripped 0 bases from V and 3 bases from J, with 9 bases between. Germline CDR1 MNHEY, CDR2 SMNVEV (reference sequence). The CDR3 nucleotides read TGTGCCAGCAGTTTATCATGGCGGGGCTACGAGCAGTACTTC. This gives the protein CASSLSWRGYEQYF.

V gene TRBV2 combines with J gene TRBJ2-7; 8 nucleotides match TRBD2. Germline trimming cut 6 bases from V and 13 bases from J; bases unmatched to any gene: 11. Looked up from germline, CDR1 is SNHLY and CDR2 is FYNNEI. This CDR3 contains 12 residues. The CDR3 nucleotides are TGTGCCAGCAGCACTTTCCCGGGAGGGGGATACTTC. Translated: CASSTFPGGGYF.

The V and J genes are TRBV25-1 and TRBJ1-1; no firm D call. This CDR3 is built from 11 residues. The germline V gene has CDR1 MGHDK and CDR2 SYGVNS. V lost 3 bases to trimming and J lost 6 bases, with 5 bases between them. The CDR3 DNA sequence: TGTGCCAGCAGTGACTACCCTGAAGCTTTCTTT. This translates into CASSDYPEAFF.